These 24 T cell receptor beta chains were all obtained from the same sample, sequenced in a study of shared clonotypes between healthy human individuals. Data came from immunoSEQ multiplex PCR; TCRdb stores just in-frame clones and leaves some out. The table has 900,000 to 1,200,000 clones, 78% seen once. Sequencing used memory CD4+ T cells from PBMCs. Indicated subset: CD45RA-negative fraction. The receptors come from a man between 18 and 35 years old in good health. Some clones in this sample may be carry-over from other donors' samples.

The genes are TRBV7-2 and TRBJ2-7; D possibly corresponds to TRBD2 (6 bases). Germline V gene lookup returns CDR1 SGHTA and CDR2 FQGNSA. The CDR3 loop spans 16 amino acids. Trimming left V 2 bases short and J 6 bases short, with 20 bases between. The DNA for the CDR3 is TGTGCCAGCAGCTTAAGGCATGCGCGGGATTCGGGCGAGCAGTACTTC. It yields the protein CASSLRHARDSGEQYF.

With respect to this clone: At one end the junction does not follow the germline gene, possibly because of a read error. At the DNA level, this CDR3 is encoded by other sequences in the same sample as well. This CDR3 reads CASSEDTGELFF. DNA for the CDR3: TGTGCCAGCAGCGAAGACACCGGGGAGCTGTTTTTT. The chain is built from TRBV2 and TRBJ2-2; D remains ambiguous. The CDR3 is made up of 12 amino acids. Germline V gene sequence: CDR1 SNHLY, CDR2 FYNNEI.

The CDR3 region has the DNA TGTGCCAGCTCACCCCTGGACAGGGGAGGCTATGGCTACACCTTC. Translation: CASSPLDRGGYGYTF. The gene calls are TRBV18 and TRBJ1-2; 9 nucleotides align to TRBD1. Trimming took 3 bases from V and 4 from J; bases not matched to a gene: 6. Per the germline V gene, CDR1 is KGHSH and CDR2 is LQKENI. This CDR3 has 15 amino acids.

As to this clone: One end of the junction is discordant with germline, which a read error may explain. The gene calls are TRBV5-6 and TRBJ2-7; 8 bases align to TRBD1. The germline V gene has CDR1 SGHDT and CDR2 YYEEEE. This CDR3 has 14 residues. The CDR3 spells CASSLGGQDTSRDF. In nucleotides, the CDR3 is TGTGCCAGCAGCTTGGGGGGACAGGATACGTCGAGGGATTTC.

The rearrangement links TRBV7-2 to TRBJ1-1, with D perhaps TRBD1 (5 bases). In germline, CDR1 is SGHTA, CDR2 FQGNSA. The CDR3 extends over 14 amino acids. The V and J ends lost 3 bases and 5 bases respectively, with 13 bases between them. The CDR3 reads CASSLNHRLTEAFF. The CDR3 DNA follows: TGTGCCAGCAGCTTGAACCACAGGTTAACTGAAGCTTTCTTT.

J is TRBJ1-2 and V is TRBV11-2; unclear D gene. Germline-derived CDR1 and CDR2 are SGHAT and FQNNGV. This CDR3 spans 14 amino acids. The V end was cut by 5 bases, the J end by 8 bases, with 18 bases between. DNA of the CDR3: TGTGCCAGCAGCCCAGGAGGGAGCCTTGGGGGCTACACCTTC. Translation: CASSPGGSLGGYTF.

This chain joins TRBV18 and TRBJ2-2, with TRBD1 as a possible D gene (6 bases). V lost 3 bases and J 2 bases, leaving 16 bases between the germline ends. The length of the CDR3 is 17 residues. Germline V gene sequence: CDR1 KGHSH, CDR2 LQKENI. The CDR3 bases are TGTGCCAGCTCACCCCTCATTGGACAGTTAAACACCGGGGAGCTGTTTTTT. Protein: CASSPLIGQLNTGELFF.

This chain's CDR3 is CASSVRGDHEQFF. The CDR3 DNA is TGTGCCAGCAGCGTCAGGGGAGACCATGAGCAGTTCTTC. The chain links TRBV9 to TRBJ2-1; D may be TRBD1 (6 bases). The V gene's germline CDR1 is SGDLS and CDR2 YYNGEE. The CDR3 runs to 13 residues. Trimming pared 2 bases from V and 8 bases from J, leaving 11 bases between.

The chain employs TRBV28 and TRBJ1-5; 10 nucleotides line up with TRBD1. CDR3 size: 15 residues. From germline, CDR1 is MDHEN and CDR2 SYDVKM. Losses at the gene ends were 2 bases for V and 6 bases for J; bases not matched to a gene: 4. The CDR3 here is CASSLETGGFQPQHF. The CDR3 bases are TGTGCCAGCAGTTTAGAGACAGGGGGCTTTCAGCCCCAGCATTTT.

Comment on this clone: The sample has other DNA sequences that encode this CDR3 too. The V call is TRBV27, the J call TRBJ2-7; no reliable D call. V was trimmed by 6 bases and J by 4 bases, leaving 7 bases between them. The CDR3 spans 11 residues. Germline-derived CDR1 and CDR2 are MNHEY and SMNVEV (reference sequence). The CDR3 loop is CASSSGYEQYF. Here the CDR3 DNA reads TGTGCCAGCAGCTCGGGTTACGAGCAGTACTTC.

The genes are TRBV7-9 and TRBJ1-3, with D possibly matching TRBD1 (6 bases). The CDR3 consists of 15 residues. Per germline, CDR1 SEHNR and CDR2 FQNEAQ (reference sequence). V was clipped by 1 base and J by 4 bases, with 11 bases between them. CDR3 sequence: CASSLVVQGGNTIYF. The CDR3 DNA reads TGTGCCAGCAGCTTAGTTGTACAGGGAGGAAACACCATATATTTT.

This chain uses TRBV21-1 with TRBJ2-3; the table's D call of TRBD2 was not tested on the DNA. TRBV21-1 is annotated as a pseudogene. This CDR3 is built from 12 residues. CDR3 region: CASSKEADTQYF. DNA of the CDR3: TGTGCCAGCAGCAAGGAGGCAGATACGCAGTATTTT.

This chain joins TRBV7-9 and TRBJ1-6, with 7 bases fitting TRBD1. CDR1 SEHNR and CDR2 FQNEAQ come from the germline V gene (reference sequence). This CDR3 spans 14 amino acids. The junction had 5 bases not matched to a gene; V was cut back by 5 bases and J by 7 bases. The chain's CDR3 is CASSPTGENSPLHF. CDR3 nucleotides: TGTGCCAGCAGCCCCACAGGGGAGAATTCACCCCTCCACTTT.

The chain couples TRBV5-1 to TRBJ2-4, with 14 nucleotides matching TRBD2. The CDR3 is 19 residues long. J lost 1 base, V lost 4 bases, and 10 bases had no gene match. Germline loops: CDR1 SGHRS, CDR2 YFSETQ. DNA of the CDR3: TGCGCCAGCAGCGTCCCGGGGACTAGCGGGAGAGGGGCCAAAAACATTCAGTACTTC. Translating it yields CASSVPGTSGRGAKNIQYF.

V and J are TRBV7-9 and TRBJ2-1; 8 bases map to TRBD1. This CDR3 spans 15 amino acids. The V segment lost 3 bases and the J segment 9 bases; nucleotides outside the gene matches: 10. CDR1 is SEHNR, CDR2 FQNEAQ, per germline (reference sequence). Here the CDR3 reads CASSFTDRVSGEQFF. DNA for the CDR3: TGTGCCAGCAGCTTCACGGACAGGGTGTCCGGTGAGCAGTTCTTC. Based on the CDR3 plus reference TRBV7-9 and TRBJ2-1, the full variable domain is DTGVSQNPRHKITKRGQNVTFRCDPISEHNRLYWYRQTLGQGPEFLTYFQNEAQLEKSRLLSDRFSAERPKGSFSTLEIQRTEQGDSAMYLCASSFTDRVSGEQFFGPGTRLTVL.

This clone appeared a few times. The chain joins TRBV5-1 to TRBJ2-3; weak D call: TRBD1 (5 bases). In germline, CDR1 is SGHRS, CDR2 YFSETQ. V was pared by 1 base and J by 2 bases, with 11 bases between. The CDR3 contains 15 residues. The CDR3 sequence is CASSLSVQVTDTQYF. The CDR3 DNA reads as TGCGCCAGCAGCTTGTCAGTACAGGTCACAGATACGCAGTATTTT.

The table lists this clone with a count of one. The genes are TRBV30 and TRBJ2-7; unclear D gene. The CDR3 has 12 residues. Germline loops: CDR1 GTSNPN, CDR2 SVGIG (reference sequence). V lost 0 bases and J lost 3, with 6 bases in between. CDR3 sequence: CAWSVSYYEQYF. CDR3 sequence (DNA): TGTGCCTGGAGTGTAAGTTACTACGAGCAGTACTTC.

The chain uses TRBV7-2 and TRBJ2-5; D ambiguous. The CDR3 consists of 12 residues. Germline V gene data show CDR1 as SGHTA and CDR2 as FQGNSA. The V and J ends lost 2 bases and 2 bases respectively, with 3 bases between them. The CDR3 nucleotides are TGTGCCAGCAGCTTACAACAAGAGACCCAGTACTTC. Translating it yields CASSLQQETQYF.

The J gene is TRBJ2-5, the V gene TRBV7-2; D unclear. Trimming removed 4 bases at V and 4 bases at J, with 13 bases between. The V gene's germline CDR1 is SGHTA and CDR2 FQGNSA. The CDR3 length is 14 residues. The CDR3 nucleotides are TGTGCCAGCAGCTCCCGGGCCTTTCGAGAGACCCAGTACTTC. It translates to CASSSRAFRETQYF.

The chain links TRBV5-6 to TRBJ1-3; 10 nucleotides line up with TRBD1. Per germline, CDR1 SGHDT and CDR2 YYEEEE. The CDR3 contains 16 residues. V trimming: 4 bases; J trimming: 7 bases; junction bases outside the gene matches: 11. The CDR3 region has the DNA TGTGCCAGCAGCCGGGACCCGGACAGGGGGTGGAACACCATATATTTT. This translates into CASSRDPDRGWNTIYF. Based on the CDR3 plus reference TRBV5-6 and TRBJ1-3, the full variable domain is DAGVTQSPTHLIKTRGQQVTLRCSPKSGHDTVSWYQQALGQGPQFIFQYYEEEERQRGNFPDRFSGHQFPNYSSELNVNALLLGDSALYLCASSRDPDRGWNTIYFGEGSWLTVV.

A single count supports this clone. The gene calls are TRBV15 and TRBJ1-1, with 8 positions matching TRBD1. After removal of 11 bases from V and 0 bases from J, the junction contained 5 bases not matched to a gene. From germline, CDR1 is LNHNV and CDR2 YYDKDF (reference sequence). This CDR3 has 13 residues. The CDR3 DNA reads TGTGCCGCGGACAGGGAGATGAACACTGAAGCTTTCTTT. This codes for CAADREMNTEAFF.

The genes are TRBV2 and TRBJ2-1, with 7 bases aligning to TRBD2. Germline loops: CDR1 SNHLY, CDR2 FYNNEI. This CDR3 contains 14 residues. V shed 4 bases, J shed 8 bases, and the junction held 8 bases outside the gene matches. For the CDR3, the DNA is TGTGCCAGCAGTGTAGTGCGGGAGATACATGAGCAGTTCTTC. Translating gives CASSVVREIHEQFF.

This clone occurred once. In DNA form, the CDR3 reads TGTGCCAGCAGCTTGGCCGGGAGTTGGGGTTTGGGGGCTTTCTTT. Translated, it gives CASSLAGSWGLGAFF. V and J are TRBV5-4 and TRBJ1-1; D unresolved. This CDR3 has 15 amino acids. Germline loops: CDR1 SGHNT, CDR2 YYREEE (reference sequence). Trimming took off 0 bases at V and 11 bases at J, with 20 bases between the two ends.

This chain links TRBV30 with TRBJ1-1; 8 bases line up with TRBD1. This CDR3 has 11 amino acids. Germline assignment: CDR1 GTSNPN and CDR2 SVGIG (reference sequence). V lost 3 bases to trimming and J lost 10 bases; unmatched junction nucleotides: 4. As DNA, the CDR3 is TGTGCCTGGAGCGGTACAGGGGGAGCTTTCTTT. It yields the protein CAWSGTGGAFF.